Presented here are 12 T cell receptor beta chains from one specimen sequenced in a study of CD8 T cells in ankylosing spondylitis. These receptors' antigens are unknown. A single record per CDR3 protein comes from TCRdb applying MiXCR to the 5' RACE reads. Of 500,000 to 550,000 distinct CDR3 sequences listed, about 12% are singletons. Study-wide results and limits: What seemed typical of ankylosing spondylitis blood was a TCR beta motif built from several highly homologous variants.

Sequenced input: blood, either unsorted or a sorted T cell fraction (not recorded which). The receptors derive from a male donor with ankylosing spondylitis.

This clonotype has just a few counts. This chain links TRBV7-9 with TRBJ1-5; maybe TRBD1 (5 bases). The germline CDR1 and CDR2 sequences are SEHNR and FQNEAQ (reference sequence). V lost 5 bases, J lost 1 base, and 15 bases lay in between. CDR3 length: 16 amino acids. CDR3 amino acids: CASSPGTFSSNQPQHF. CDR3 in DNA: TGTGCCAGCAGCCCGGGGACTTTTTCGAGCAATCAGCCCCAGCATTTT. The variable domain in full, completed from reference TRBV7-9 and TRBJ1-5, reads DTGVSQNPRHKITKRGQNVTFRCDPISEHNRLYWYRQTLGQGPEFLTYFQNEAQLEKSRLLSDRFSAERPKGSFSTLEIQRTEQGDSAMYLCASSPGTFSSNQPQHFGDGTRLSIL.

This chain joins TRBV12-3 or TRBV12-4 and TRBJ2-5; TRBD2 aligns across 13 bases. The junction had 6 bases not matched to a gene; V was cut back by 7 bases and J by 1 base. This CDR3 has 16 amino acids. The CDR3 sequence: CASNPGLAGAQETQYF. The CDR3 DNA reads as TGTGCCAGCAATCCCGGACTAGCGGGAGCCCAAGAGACCCAGTACTTC.

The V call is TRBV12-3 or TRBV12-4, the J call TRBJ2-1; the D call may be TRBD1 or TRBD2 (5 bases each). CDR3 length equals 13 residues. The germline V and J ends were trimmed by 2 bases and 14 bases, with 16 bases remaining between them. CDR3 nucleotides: TGTGCCAGCAGTTTAATGGGACGATCGAGGGAGTTCTTC. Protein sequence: CASSLMGRSREFF.

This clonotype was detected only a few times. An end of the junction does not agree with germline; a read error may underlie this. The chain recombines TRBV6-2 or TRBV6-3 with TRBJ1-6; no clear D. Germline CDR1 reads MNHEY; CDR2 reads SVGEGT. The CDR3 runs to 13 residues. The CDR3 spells CASSYTSGGPGFF. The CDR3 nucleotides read TGTGCCAGCAGTTACACATCGGGTGGACCTGGATTTTTT.

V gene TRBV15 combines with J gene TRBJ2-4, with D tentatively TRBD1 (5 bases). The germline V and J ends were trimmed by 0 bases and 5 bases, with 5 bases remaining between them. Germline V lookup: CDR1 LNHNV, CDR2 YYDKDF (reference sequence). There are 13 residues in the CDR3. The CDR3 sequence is CATSRDRENIQYF. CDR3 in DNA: TGTGCCACCAGCAGAGACAGGGAAAACATTCAGTACTTC.

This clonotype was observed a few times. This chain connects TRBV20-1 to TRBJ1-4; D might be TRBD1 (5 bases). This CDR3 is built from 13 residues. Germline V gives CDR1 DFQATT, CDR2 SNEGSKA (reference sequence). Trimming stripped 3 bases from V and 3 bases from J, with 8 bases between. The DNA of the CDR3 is TGCAGTGCTAGGGGGACTTCTAATGAAAAACTGTTTTTT. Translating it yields CSARGTSNEKLFF.

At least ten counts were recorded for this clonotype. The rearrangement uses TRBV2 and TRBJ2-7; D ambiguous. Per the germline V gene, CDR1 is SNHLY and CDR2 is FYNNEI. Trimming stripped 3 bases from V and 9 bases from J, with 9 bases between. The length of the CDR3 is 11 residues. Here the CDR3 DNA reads TGTGCCAGCAGTGATACAGCGAGGCAGTACTTC. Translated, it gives CASSDTARQYF.

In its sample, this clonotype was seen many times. The CDR3 DNA is TGTGCCAGCACGAAGACTTCGGGCTACACCTTC. It is translated as CASTKTSGYTF. The chain is built from TRBV12-3 or TRBV12-4 and TRBJ1-2, with unresolved D. CDR3 length: 11 residues. V was shortened by 7 bases and J by 8 bases, with 11 bases between the two germline ends.

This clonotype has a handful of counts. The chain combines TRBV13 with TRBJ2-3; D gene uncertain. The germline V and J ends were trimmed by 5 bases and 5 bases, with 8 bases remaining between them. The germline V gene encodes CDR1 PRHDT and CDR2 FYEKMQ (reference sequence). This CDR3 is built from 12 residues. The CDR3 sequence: CASSRRLDTQYF. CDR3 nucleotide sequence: TGTGCCAGCAGCCGAAGATTAGATACGCAGTATTTT.

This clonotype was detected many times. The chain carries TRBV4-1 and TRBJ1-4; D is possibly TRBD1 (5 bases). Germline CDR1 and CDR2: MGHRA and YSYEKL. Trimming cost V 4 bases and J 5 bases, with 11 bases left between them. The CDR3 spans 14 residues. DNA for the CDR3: TGCGCCAGCAGCCCAATAGGGGACAATGAAAAACTGTTTTTT. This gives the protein CASSPIGDNEKLFF.

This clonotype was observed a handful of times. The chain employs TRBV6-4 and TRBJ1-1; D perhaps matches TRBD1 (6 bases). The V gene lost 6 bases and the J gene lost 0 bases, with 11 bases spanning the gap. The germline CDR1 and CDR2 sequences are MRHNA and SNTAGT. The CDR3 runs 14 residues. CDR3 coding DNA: TGTGCCAGCAGAAGGACAGTTCTGAACACTGAAGCTTTCTTT. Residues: CASRRTVLNTEAFF.

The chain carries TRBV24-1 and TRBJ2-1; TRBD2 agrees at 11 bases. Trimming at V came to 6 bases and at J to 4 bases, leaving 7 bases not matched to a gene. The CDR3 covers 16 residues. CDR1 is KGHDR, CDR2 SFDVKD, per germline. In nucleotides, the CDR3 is TGTGCCACCAGTCCGGGGGGGACTAGCGGTTACAATGAGCAGTTCTTC. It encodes CATSPGGTSGYNEQFF.